This T cell receptor (beta chain) originates from a study of blood T cells in healthy people across ages. The authors ran a second PCR of roughly 6 to 11 cycles using a sample-barcoded 5' primer and a J-beta primer mix. TCRdb redid the calling of the 5' RACE reads with MiXCR, one entry per CDR3 protein. The sample records approximately 810,000 distinct CDR3 sequences, about 28% being singletons. CDR3 length: 14 amino acids. Germline V gene data show CDR1 as SGHAT and CDR2 as FQNNGV. V was shortened by 1 base and J by 8 bases, with 12 bases between the two germline ends. This clonotype was recorded many times.

The chain uses TRBV11-2 and TRBJ2-4; D tentatively fits TRBD1 or TRBD2 (5 bases each). The source material was blood. This TCR derives from a woman of 80 years or more in good health. DNA for the CDR3: TGTGCCAGCAGCTTAGGCAGGGAGCGGTACATTCAGTACTTC. It is translated as CASSLGRERYIQYF.